The present T cell receptor (beta chain) was sequenced within a study of blood T cell repertoires in COVID-19. Study-level information: Italy, Spain and the United States were the sources of the convalescent and acute COVID-19 samples. In each case, the material was cDNA or gDNA derived from T cells, B-cell-depleted T cells, or PBMCs.

Generated by immunoSEQ multiplex PCR, the TCRdb table keeps only in-frame clones and is missing some. This sample yields about 440,000 clones, of which 90% are seen a single time; 0.6% belongs to the top ten. Two negative PCRs, clearance, or symptom resolution were required of recovered Cohort 3 donors. This clone has only a few counts. What was sequenced was PBMCs or T cells enriched from blood (not recorded which). This sequence was found in a man younger than 30 who had recovered from COVID-19.

The CDR3 DNA follows: TGTGCCAGCAGCAAAGATATGGGGGCCTCCTGGGACTACGAGCAGTACTTC. Translation: CASSKDMGASWDYEQYF. The chain is built from TRBV21-1 and TRBJ2-7; the table's D call, TRBD1, has no DNA check behind it. TRBV21-1 is a listed pseudogene. This CDR3 has 17 amino acids.